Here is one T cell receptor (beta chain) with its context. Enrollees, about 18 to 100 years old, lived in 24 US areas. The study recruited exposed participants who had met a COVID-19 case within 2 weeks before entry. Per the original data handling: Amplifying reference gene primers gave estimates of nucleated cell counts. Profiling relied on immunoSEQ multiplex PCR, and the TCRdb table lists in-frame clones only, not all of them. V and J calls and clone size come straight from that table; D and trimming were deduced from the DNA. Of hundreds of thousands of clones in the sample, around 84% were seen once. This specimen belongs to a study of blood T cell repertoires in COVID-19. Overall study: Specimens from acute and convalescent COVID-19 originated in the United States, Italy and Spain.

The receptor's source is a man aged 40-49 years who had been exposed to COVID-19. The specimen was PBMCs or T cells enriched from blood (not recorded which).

CDR3 in DNA: TGTGCCAGCGTAAGAGAGGCGGGGCTTACGCAGTATTTT. Its translation: CASVREAGLTQYF. The genes are TRBV6-5 and TRBJ2-3; D is possibly TRBD2 (6 bases). Per the germline V gene, CDR1 is MNHEY and CDR2 is SVGAGI. Trimming stripped 8 bases from V and 8 bases from J, with 17 bases between. The CDR3 contains 13 residues.